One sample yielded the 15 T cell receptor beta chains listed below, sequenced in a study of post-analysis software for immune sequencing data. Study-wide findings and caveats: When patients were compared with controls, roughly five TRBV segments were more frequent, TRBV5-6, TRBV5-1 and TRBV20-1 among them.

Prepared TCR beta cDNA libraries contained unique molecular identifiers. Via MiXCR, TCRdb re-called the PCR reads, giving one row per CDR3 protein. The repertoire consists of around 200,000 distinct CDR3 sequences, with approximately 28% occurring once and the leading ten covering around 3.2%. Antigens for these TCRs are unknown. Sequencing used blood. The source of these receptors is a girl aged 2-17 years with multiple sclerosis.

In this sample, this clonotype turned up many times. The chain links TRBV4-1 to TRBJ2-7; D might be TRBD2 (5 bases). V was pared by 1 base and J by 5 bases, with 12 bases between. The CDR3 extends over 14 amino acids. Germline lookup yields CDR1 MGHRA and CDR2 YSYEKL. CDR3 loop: CASSQVVGVDEQYF. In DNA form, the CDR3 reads TGCGCCAGCAGCCAAGTAGTCGGGGTGGACGAGCAGTACTTC.

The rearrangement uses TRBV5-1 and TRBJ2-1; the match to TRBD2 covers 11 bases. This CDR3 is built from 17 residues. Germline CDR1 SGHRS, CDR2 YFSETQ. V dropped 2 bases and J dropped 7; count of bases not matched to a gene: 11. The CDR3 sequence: CASSFWGSGRAGNEQFF. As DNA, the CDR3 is TGCGCCAGCAGCTTTTGGGGTAGCGGGAGGGCCGGGAATGAGCAGTTCTTC.

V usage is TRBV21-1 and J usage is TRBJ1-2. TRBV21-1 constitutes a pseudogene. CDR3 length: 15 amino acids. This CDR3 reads CASSKAVNVNYGYTF. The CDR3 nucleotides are TGTGCCAGCAGCAAAGCGGTCAATGTTAACTATGGCTACACCTTC.

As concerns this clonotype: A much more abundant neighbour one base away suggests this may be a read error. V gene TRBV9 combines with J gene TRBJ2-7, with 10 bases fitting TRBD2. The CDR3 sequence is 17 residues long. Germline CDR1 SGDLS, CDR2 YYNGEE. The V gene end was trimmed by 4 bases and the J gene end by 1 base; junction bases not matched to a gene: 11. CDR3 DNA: TGTGCCAGCAGCCTAACAGCGGGAGGGGCCCGATCCTACGAGCAGTACTTC. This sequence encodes CASSLTAGGARSYEQYF.

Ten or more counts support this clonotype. CDR3: CASSIVQGWGDGYTF. The DNA for the CDR3 is TGTGCCAGCAGTATAGTACAGGGGTGGGGTGATGGCTACACCTTC. This chain joins TRBV27 and TRBJ1-2; 7 nucleotides match TRBD1. Germline V gene data show CDR1 as MNHEY and CDR2 as SMNVEV (reference sequence). The CDR3 has 15 amino acids. After removal of 5 bases from V and 6 bases from J, the junction contained 12 bases not matched to a gene.

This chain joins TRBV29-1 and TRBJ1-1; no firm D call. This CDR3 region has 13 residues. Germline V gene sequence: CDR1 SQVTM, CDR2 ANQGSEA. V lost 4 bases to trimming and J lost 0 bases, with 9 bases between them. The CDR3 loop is CSVAGRLNTEAFF. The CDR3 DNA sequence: TGCAGCGTTGCCGGACGGTTGAACACTGAAGCTTTCTTT.

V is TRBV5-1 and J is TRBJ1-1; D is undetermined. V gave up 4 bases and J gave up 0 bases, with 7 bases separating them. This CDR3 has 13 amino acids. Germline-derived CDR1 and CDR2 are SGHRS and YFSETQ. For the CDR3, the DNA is TGCGCCAGCAGCGGAGGGCTGAACACTGAAGCTTTCTTT. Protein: CASSGGLNTEAFF.

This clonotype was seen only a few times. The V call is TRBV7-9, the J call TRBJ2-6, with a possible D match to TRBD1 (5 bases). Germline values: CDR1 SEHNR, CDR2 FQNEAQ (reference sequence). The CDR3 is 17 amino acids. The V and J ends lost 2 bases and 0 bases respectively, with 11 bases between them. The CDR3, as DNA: TGTGCCAGCAGCTTAAGATCAGGGCTCTCTGGGGCCAACGTCCTGACTTTC. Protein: CASSLRSGLSGANVLTF.

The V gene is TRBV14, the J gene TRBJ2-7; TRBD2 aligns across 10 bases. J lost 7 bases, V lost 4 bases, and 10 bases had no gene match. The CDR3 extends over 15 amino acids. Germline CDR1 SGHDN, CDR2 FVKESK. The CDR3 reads CASSPGTSVTNEQYF. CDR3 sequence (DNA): TGTGCCAGCAGCCCTGGGACTAGCGTTACGAATGAGCAGTACTTC.

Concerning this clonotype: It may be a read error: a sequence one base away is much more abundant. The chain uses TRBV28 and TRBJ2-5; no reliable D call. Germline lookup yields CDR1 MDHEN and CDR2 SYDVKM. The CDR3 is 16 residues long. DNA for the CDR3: TGTGTCAGCAGTTTAGGCGTGGCGCGTTCATGGGAGACCCAGTACTTC. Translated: CVSSLGVARSWETQYF.

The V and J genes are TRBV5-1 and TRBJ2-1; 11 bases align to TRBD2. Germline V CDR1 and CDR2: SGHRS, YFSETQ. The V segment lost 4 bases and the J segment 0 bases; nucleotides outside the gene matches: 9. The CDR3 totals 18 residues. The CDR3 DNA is TGCGCCAGCAGCGCGGGACTAGCGGAGGGCAGCTCCTACAATGAGCAGTTCTTC. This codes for CASSAGLAEGSSYNEQFF.

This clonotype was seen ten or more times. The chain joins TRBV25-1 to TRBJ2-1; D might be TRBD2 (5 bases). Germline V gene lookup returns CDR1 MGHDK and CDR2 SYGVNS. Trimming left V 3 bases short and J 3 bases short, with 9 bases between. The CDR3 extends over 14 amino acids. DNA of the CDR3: TGTGCCAGCAGTGACCCCGGGATCTACAATGAGCAGTTCTTC. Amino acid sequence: CASSDPGIYNEQFF.

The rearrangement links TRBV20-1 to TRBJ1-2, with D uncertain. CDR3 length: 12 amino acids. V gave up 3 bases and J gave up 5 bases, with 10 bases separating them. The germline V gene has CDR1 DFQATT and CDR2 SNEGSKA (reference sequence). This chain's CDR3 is CSASTRLYGYTF. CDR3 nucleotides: TGCAGTGCTAGTACCAGGCTTTATGGCTACACCTTC.

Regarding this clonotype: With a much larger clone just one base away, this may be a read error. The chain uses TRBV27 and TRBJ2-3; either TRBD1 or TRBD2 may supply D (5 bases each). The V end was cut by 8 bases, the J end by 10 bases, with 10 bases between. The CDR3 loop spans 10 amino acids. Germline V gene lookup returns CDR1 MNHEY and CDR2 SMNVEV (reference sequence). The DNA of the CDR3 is TGTGCCAGCTTGGGGGATGCGCAGTATTTT. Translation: CASLGDAQYF.

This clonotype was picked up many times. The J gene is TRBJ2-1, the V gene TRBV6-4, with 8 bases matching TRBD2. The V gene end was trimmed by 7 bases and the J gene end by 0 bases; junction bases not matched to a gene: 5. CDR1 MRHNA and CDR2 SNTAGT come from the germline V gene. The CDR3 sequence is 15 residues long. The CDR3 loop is CASTPSGGSYNEQFF. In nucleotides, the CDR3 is TGTGCCAGCACCCCAAGCGGGGGCTCCTACAATGAGCAGTTCTTC.